The clone carrying this T cell receptor (beta chain) was recorded a few times. Its antigen is currently unknown. This specimen belongs to a study of cytomegalovirus exposure and HLA in healthy donors. Across the whole study: Earlier findings included more than 95 million unique TCR beta sequences obtained from 180 million or so T cells. Membership in the Caucasian-associated ancestry cluster was found for 81% of approximately 380 genotyped donors. Study-wide findings and caveats: HLA allele associations emerged for under 20,000 TCR beta sequences in a later analysis, at 0.05 false discovery rate.

Vbeta (60) and Jbeta (13) primers were used in the PCR. The method was immunoSEQ multiplex PCR; TCRdb's version includes in-frame clones alone and lacks a portion of them. This sample has about 120,000 clones, with about four fifths found just once. The TCR was taken from a female donor in good health and CMV-seropositive. Sequencing was performed on PBMCs.

As DNA, the CDR3 is TGTGCCAGCGGCCCGGGGGTCCCTCGGGGTGAGCAGTTCTTC. Translated: CASGPGVPRGEQFF. J is TRBJ2-1 and V is TRBV6-5; D perhaps matches TRBD2 (6 bases). This CDR3 region has 14 residues. V was clipped by 8 bases and J by 9 bases, with 20 bases between them. Germline CDR1 is MNHEY and CDR2 is SVGAGI.